Below, 19 T cell receptor beta chains from the same sample are listed, as sequenced in a study of T cells in Graves' hyperthyroidism and ophthalmopathy. Researchers took RNA transcripts and amplified the TCR beta CDR3 regions from them. Carried out on the TCR CDR3, a first-round RT-PCR used the HTBI primer set. TCRdb recomputed calls from the multiplex PCR reads with MiXCR, one row per CDR3 protein. The data contain fewer than 700,000 distinct CDR3 sequences, approximately 17% of them singletons. Sequences were obtained from blood. These receptors were obtained from a woman under 30 with Graves' ophthalmopathy.

This clonotype was recorded at least ten times. The J gene is TRBJ2-5, the V gene TRBV12-3 or TRBV12-4, with no clear D. V lost 6 bases and J lost 2, with 4 bases in between. The CDR3 loop spans 11 amino acids. The CDR3 nucleotides are TGTGCCAGCAGCCAACAAGAGACCCAGTACTTC. Its protein product is CASSQQETQYF.

The rearrangement links TRBV19 to TRBJ2-7; 8 bases fit TRBD1. The germline gives CDR1 LNHDA, CDR2 SQIVND (reference sequence). The V and J ends lost 1 base and 3 bases, in that order; junction bases with no gene match: 8. The length of the CDR3 is 16 residues. The CDR3 here is CASSIALGQGNYEQYF. The CDR3 DNA reads TGTGCCAGTAGTATAGCCCTTGGACAGGGAAACTACGAGCAGTACTTC.

The chain couples TRBV6-5 to TRBJ2-5; TRBD1 aligns across 8 bases. The ends lost 0 bases at V and 9 bases at J; junction bases unmatched: 9. The V gene's germline CDR1 is MNHEY and CDR2 SVGAGI. CDR3 length: 15 amino acids. CDR3 protein: CASSYSRTGYEAQYF. The CDR3 DNA reads TGTGCCAGCAGTTACTCGAGGACAGGGTACGAGGCCCAGTACTTC.

This clonotype was seen repeatedly, ten times or more. The chain recombines TRBV6-1 with TRBJ1-1; possibly TRBD1 for D (5 bases). The CDR3 has 16 residues. V lost 4 bases, J lost 0 bases, and 15 bases lay in between. CDR1 is MNHNS, CDR2 SASEGT, per germline. CDR3 residues: CASSATSGRMNTEAFF. Here the CDR3 DNA reads TGTGCCAGCAGTGCCACCTCGGGACGGATGAACACTGAAGCTTTCTTT.

The J gene is TRBJ2-2, the V gene TRBV10-3; D perhaps matches TRBD2 (5 bases). Germline CDR1 ENHRY, CDR2 SYGVKD. V was shortened by 10 bases and J by 4 bases, with 7 bases between the two germline ends. This CDR3 spans 11 amino acids. The CDR3 DNA reads TGTGCCACGGCGGGCACCGGGGAGCTGTTTTTT. It encodes CATAGTGELFF.

The table lists this clonotype with many counts. The CDR3, as DNA: TGTGCCAGCAGTTTTAGGGGGCGCTTTGCCTATGGCTACACCTTC. Translated: CASSFRGRFAYGYTF. The V gene is TRBV27, the J gene TRBJ1-2; 7 bases fit TRBD1. Germline loops: CDR1 MNHEY, CDR2 SMNVEV (reference sequence). V lost 3 bases and J lost 4; bases outside the gene matches: 8. The CDR3 contains 15 residues.

The table lists this clonotype with many counts. The chain employs TRBV20-1 and TRBJ1-1, with 9 nucleotides matching TRBD1. The V segment lost 6 bases and the J segment 4 bases; nucleotides outside the gene matches: 3. This CDR3 has 12 amino acids. Germline CDR1 is DFQATT and CDR2 is SNEGSKA (reference sequence). CDR3: CSAVTGGTEAFF. CDR3 coding DNA: TGCAGTGCCGTGACAGGGGGCACTGAAGCTTTCTTT.

In this sample, this clonotype turned up a few times. V is TRBV5-8 and J is TRBJ2-3; 8 bases line up with TRBD1. The CDR3 covers 15 residues. Germline assignment: CDR1 SGHTS and CDR2 YDEGEE. Trimming took 1 base from V and 2 from J; bases not matched to a gene: 3. The CDR3 protein is CASSLSQGDTDTQYF. In DNA, the CDR3 is TGTGCCAGCAGCTTGTCACAGGGGGACACAGATACGCAGTATTTT.

In its sample, this clonotype was seen many times. V is TRBV6-2 or TRBV6-3 and J is TRBJ2-7; D ambiguous. V lost 2 bases to trimming and J lost 2 bases, with 10 bases between them. This CDR3 is built from 14 residues. CDR1 and CDR2 (germline): MNHEY, SVGEGT. The CDR3 reads CASSYADGPYEQYF. The DNA for the CDR3 is TGTGCCAGCAGTTACGCGGACGGCCCCTACGAGCAGTACTTC.

The chain combines TRBV30 with TRBJ2-2, with 12 bases fitting TRBD2. Germline CDR1 is GTSNPN and CDR2 is SVGIG (reference sequence). V dropped 3 bases and J dropped 3; count of bases not matched to a gene: 11. The CDR3 loop spans 18 amino acids. CDR3: CAWRTLAGGSRDTGELFF. The CDR3 DNA reads TGTGCCTGGAGAACACTAGCGGGAGGTTCCCGGGACACCGGGGAGCTGTTTTTT.

This clonotype was recorded many times. V and J are TRBV18 and TRBJ2-3; no reliable D call. The germline V and J ends were trimmed by 0 bases and 9 bases, with 10 bases remaining between them. In germline, CDR1 is KGHSH, CDR2 LQKENI. The CDR3 length is 13 residues. CDR3 region: CASSPPGQMTQYF. CDR3 in DNA: TGTGCCAGCTCACCACCTGGGCAGATGACGCAGTATTTT.

This clonotype was seen ten or more times. This chain joins TRBV27 and TRBJ2-7, with TRBD1 matching over 9 bases. CDR1 is MNHEY and CDR2 is SMNVEV in the germline V gene (reference sequence). This CDR3 contains 13 residues. The V segment lost 4 bases and the J segment 4 bases; nucleotides outside the gene matches: 2. The chain's CDR3 is CASSYGQGYEQYF. In nucleotides, the CDR3 is TGTGCCAGCAGTTACGGACAGGGGTACGAGCAGTACTTC.

There are many counts of this clonotype. The V and J genes are TRBV28 and TRBJ1-5; unclear D gene. The length of the CDR3 is 14 residues. Germline V gives CDR1 MDHEN, CDR2 SYDVKM. V was pared by 2 bases and J by 0 bases, with 5 bases between. Here the CDR3 DNA reads TGTGCCAGCAGTTTAGTTAATAGCAATCAGCCCCAGCATTTT. This encodes CASSLVNSNQPQHF.

This clonotype was seen many times. V is TRBV11-3 and J is TRBJ2-3; TRBD1 matches 9 bases. The CDR3 totals 15 residues. V was clipped by 1 base and J by 4 bases; unmatched bases: 3. CDR1 SGHNT and CDR2 YENEEA come from the germline V gene. The CDR3 DNA reads as TGTGCCAGCAGCTTAGGTGGGACAGGGCCAGATACGCAGTATTTT. Residues: CASSLGGTGPDTQYF.

In this sample, this clonotype turned up many times. The J gene is TRBJ2-1, the V gene TRBV29-1, with 10 bases identical to TRBD1. The CDR3 extends over 15 amino acids. V trimming: 6 bases; J trimming: 7 bases; junction bases outside the gene matches: 12. The germline gives CDR1 SQVTM, CDR2 ANQGSEA. DNA of the CDR3: TGCAGCGTATGGACAGGGGGGATAATCGGGAATGAGCAGTTCTTC. The encoded protein is CSVWTGGIIGNEQFF.

As concerns this clonotype: Just one base apart from a much larger clone, this may be a read error. The chain links TRBV12-3 or TRBV12-4 to TRBJ1-1, with 9 positions matching TRBD1. Trimming at V came to 7 bases and at J to 1 base, leaving 1 base not matched to a gene. This CDR3 is built from 13 residues. DNA for the CDR3: TGTGCCAGCAAACAGGGGGCGAACACTGAAGCTTTCTTT. Protein product: CASKQGANTEAFF.

The chain has TRBV20-1 and TRBJ2-1; 8 bases fit TRBD2. CDR3 length: 19 residues. Germline V gene data show CDR1 as DFQATT and CDR2 as SNEGSKA (reference sequence). For the CDR3, the DNA is TGCAGCGCCTTAAGTGGAACCTACGGGGGGGGAAGACCCTACAATGAGCAGTTCTTC. This sequence encodes CSALSGTYGGGRPYNEQFF.

This clonotype has just a few counts. The chain recombines TRBV3-1 with TRBJ2-5, with 9 bases aligning to TRBD2. The CDR3 consists of 17 residues. With V trimmed by 0 bases and J by 9 bases, 14 bases remained unmatched. In germline, CDR1 is LGHDT, CDR2 YNNKEL (reference sequence). The CDR3 DNA follows: TGTGCCAGCAGCCAAGATCATGAGCGGGGGGCCCGGGGAGCCCAGTACTTC. Translation: CASSQDHERGARGAQYF.

This clonotype turned up a few times. This chain uses TRBV28 with TRBJ2-7; weak D call: TRBD1 (5 bases). This CDR3 has 13 residues. Germline CDR1 MDHEN, CDR2 SYDVKM. V lost 6 bases to trimming and J lost 5 bases, with 14 bases between them. Here the CDR3 DNA reads TGTGCCAGCAGCTATAGGGGTCACAACGAGCAGTACTTC. Its protein is CASSYRGHNEQYF.